The 16 T cell receptor beta chains below were found in one sample sequenced in a study of T cells in Graves' hyperthyroidism and ophthalmopathy. TCR beta CDR3 region amplification was performed from RNA transcripts. The HTBI primer set drove a first-round RT-PCR of the TCR CDR3. MiXCR, run by TCRdb on the multiplex PCR reads, gives a single entry per CDR3 protein. Here the sample spans 500,000 to 650,000 distinct CDR3 sequences, about 20% being singletons. Specimen: blood. These receptors were collected from a man aged 40-50 years with Graves' ophthalmopathy.

V gene TRBV14 combines with J gene TRBJ2-3; 10 nucleotides align to TRBD2. The CDR3 runs 17 residues. Germline lookup yields CDR1 SGHDN and CDR2 FVKESK. J was trimmed by 5 bases and V by 0 bases; bases with no gene match: 8. In nucleotides, the CDR3 is TGTGCCAGCAGCCAAGATCCCCCGGGACTAGCGAGAGATACGCAGTATTTT. Protein sequence: CASSQDPPGLARDTQYF.

This clonotype was detected ten times or more. The V and J genes are TRBV7-2 and TRBJ2-7; weak D call: TRBD1 (7 bases). Germline V gene lookup returns CDR1 SGHTA and CDR2 FQGNSA. There are 15 residues in the CDR3. The V end lost 5 bases, the J end lost 9 bases, and 23 bases lay between the germline ends. CDR3: CASSPSGTAQGGQYF. Written as DNA, the CDR3 is TGTGCCAGCAGCCCCTCCGGGACAGCCCAGGGGGGGCAGTACTTC.

The sample holds a few counts of this clonotype. The chain recombines TRBV5-4 with TRBJ1-2, with D unresolved. CDR1 and CDR2 from the germline V gene are SGHNT and YYREEE (reference sequence). This CDR3 has 16 amino acids. Trimming removed 1 base at V and 0 bases at J, with 13 bases between. The CDR3 nucleotides read TGTGCCAGCAGCTTGAATCGGGTTTATGCTAACTATGGCTACACCTTC. Amino acids: CASSLNRVYANYGYTF. Full variable domain (rest looked up from reference TRBV5-4 and TRBJ1-2): ETGVTQSPTHLIKTRGQQVTLRCSSQSGHNTVSWYQQALGQGPQFIFQYYREEENGRGNFPPRFSGLQFPNYSSELNVNALELDDSALYLCASSLNRVYANYGYTFGSGTRLTVV.

This clonotype was recorded at least ten times. The chain is built from TRBV19 and TRBJ1-5; D possibly corresponds to TRBD1 (6 bases). Trimming took off 1 base at V and 4 bases at J, with 11 bases between the two ends. The CDR3 sequence is 15 residues long. Germline loops: CDR1 LNHDA, CDR2 SQIVND (reference sequence). The CDR3 region is CASSIGQASNQPQHF. In nucleotides, the CDR3 is TGTGCCAGTAGTATAGGACAGGCCTCGAATCAGCCCCAGCATTTT.

This clonotype was seen at least ten times. This chain uses TRBV12-3 or TRBV12-4 with TRBJ2-3; D is uncertain. Deletions cut 5 bases from V and 6 bases from J, with 12 bases between. The length of the CDR3 is 13 residues. The CDR3 DNA sequence: TGTGCCAGCAGTCCCCCAGCCTTGGATACGCAGTATTTT. It translates to CASSPPALDTQYF.

Comment on this clonotype: The junction departs from the called germline gene at one end, perhaps through a read error. This chain links TRBV28 with TRBJ1-2, with TRBD1 matching over 8 bases. There are 14 residues in the CDR3. Per germline, CDR1 MDHEN and CDR2 SYDVKM. The CDR3: CTSSLIGQGRGYTF. The CDR3 nucleotides read TGTACCAGCAGCCTGATAGGACAGGGACGTGGCTACACCTTC.

This chain uses TRBV5-1 with TRBJ2-1, with 9 positions matching TRBD1. After removal of 0 bases from V and 9 bases from J, the junction contained 7 bases not matched to a gene. CDR1 and CDR2 (germline): SGHRS, YFSETQ. The CDR3 sequence is 15 residues long. CDR3 amino acids: CASSLGRGQGFEQFF. CDR3 nucleotides: TGCGCCAGCAGCTTGGGGAGGGGACAGGGATTTGAGCAGTTCTTC.

Details on this clonotype: One junction end disagrees with the germline gene, perhaps due to a read error. This chain connects TRBV6-1 to TRBJ2-7, with a weak D call TRBD1 (6 bases). The CDR3 sequence is 15 residues long. Germline V gene lookup returns CDR1 MNHNS and CDR2 SASEGT. The CDR3 DNA is TGTGCCACCAAAACAAGCCGGGACATAGACTACGAGCAGTGCTTC. This codes for CATKTSRDIDYEQCF.

The chain employs TRBV7-8 and TRBJ2-1, with 15 nucleotides matching TRBD2. Germline-derived CDR1 and CDR2 are SGHVS and FQNEAQ. This CDR3 is 16 amino acids long. V was clipped by 6 bases and J by 4 bases; unmatched bases: 4. In nucleotides, the CDR3 is TGTGCCAGCAGTCCCGGGACTAGCGGGAGGTACAATGAGCAGTTCTTC. Its translation is CASSPGTSGRYNEQFF.

The sample holds many counts of this clonotype. This chain uses TRBV5-1 with TRBJ1-2; D is unresolved. Trimming shortened V by 4 bases and J by 5 bases, and 18 bases separated the two germline ends. This CDR3 is 15 amino acids long. The germline gives CDR1 SGHRS, CDR2 YFSETQ. CDR3 nucleotides: TGCGCCAGCAGCCTGACTGTGCCCGCGTGGTATGGCTACACCTTC. Translated, it gives CASSLTVPAWYGYTF.

This clonotype was picked up many times. The chain combines TRBV11-2 with TRBJ2-1; D might be TRBD2 (5 bases). The V and J ends lost 5 bases and 2 bases respectively, with 10 bases between them. The germline V gene encodes CDR1 SGHAT and CDR2 FQNNGV. The CDR3 contains 14 residues. In DNA, the CDR3 is TGTGCCAGCAGCCCGAGCGGAGCCTACAATGAGCAGTTCTTC. Protein sequence: CASSPSGAYNEQFF. The entire variable domain, with the rest obtained from reference TRBV11-2 and TRBJ2-1, is as follows: EAGVAQSPRYKIIEKRQSVAFWCNPISGHATLYWYQQILGQGPKLLIQFQNNGVVDDSQLPKDRFSAERLKGVDSTLKIQPAKLEDSAVYLCASSPSGAYNEQFFGPGTRLTVL.

This clonotype has only a few counts. The chain couples TRBV7-2 to TRBJ2-1; D remains ambiguous. This CDR3 has 15 residues. CDR1 and CDR2 from the germline V gene are SGHTA and FQGNSA. V was shortened by 5 bases and J by 10 bases, with 21 bases between the two germline ends. CDR3 nucleotide sequence: TGTGCCAGCAGCCCCACTCCCGGGCCCCTGGAGGAGCAGTTCTTC. It specifies CASSPTPGPLEEQFF.

This rearrangement joins TRBV20-1 to TRBJ2-6; D remains ambiguous. The CDR3 runs to 14 residues. CDR1 DFQATT and CDR2 SNEGSKA come from the germline V gene (reference sequence). Trimming cost V 2 bases and J 0 bases, with 5 bases left between them. CDR3 residues: CSARPSSGANVLTF. For the CDR3, the DNA is TGCAGTGCTAGACCCAGCTCTGGGGCCAACGTCCTGACTTTC.

V and J are TRBV7-9 and TRBJ2-5; 12 nucleotides align to TRBD2. Germline values: CDR1 SEHNR, CDR2 FQNEAQ (reference sequence). V dropped 0 bases and J dropped 4; count of bases not matched to a gene: 6. The CDR3 spans 17 residues. The CDR3 spells CASSLAPSGGASETQYF. The CDR3 DNA sequence: TGTGCCAGCAGCTTAGCGCCTAGCGGGGGGGCATCAGAGACCCAGTACTTC.

The table lists this clonotype with many counts. V gene TRBV20-1 combines with J gene TRBJ2-7; D ambiguous. Trimming removed 3 bases at V and 3 bases at J, with 9 bases between. Per the germline V gene, CDR1 is DFQATT and CDR2 is SNEGSKA (reference sequence). The CDR3 covers 12 residues. The CDR3 reads CSASPSDYEQYF. The CDR3 DNA is TGCAGTGCTAGTCCATCCGACTACGAGCAGTACTTC.

This clonotype occurred a few times. The chain recombines TRBV19 with TRBJ1-1; D is unresolved. This CDR3 has 12 amino acids. Trimming left V 10 bases short and J 7 bases short, with 16 bases between. Per the germline V gene, CDR1 is LNHDA and CDR2 is SQIVND (reference sequence). The CDR3, as DNA: TGTGCCACCTCCGTCTCCCCCCGTGAAGCTTTCTTT. Protein: CATSVSPREAFF.